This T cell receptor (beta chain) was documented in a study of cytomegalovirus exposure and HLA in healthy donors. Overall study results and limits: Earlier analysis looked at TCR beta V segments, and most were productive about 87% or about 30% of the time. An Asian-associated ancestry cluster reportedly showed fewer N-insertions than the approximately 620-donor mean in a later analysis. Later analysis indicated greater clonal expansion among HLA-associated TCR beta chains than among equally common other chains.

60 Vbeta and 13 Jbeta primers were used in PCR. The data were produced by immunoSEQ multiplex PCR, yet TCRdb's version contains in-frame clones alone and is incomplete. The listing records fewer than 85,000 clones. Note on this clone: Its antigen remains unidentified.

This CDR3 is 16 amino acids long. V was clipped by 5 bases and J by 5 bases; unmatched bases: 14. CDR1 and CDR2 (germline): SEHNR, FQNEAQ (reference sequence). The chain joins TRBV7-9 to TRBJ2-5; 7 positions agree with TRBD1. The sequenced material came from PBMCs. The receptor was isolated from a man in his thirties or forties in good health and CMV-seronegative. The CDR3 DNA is TGTGCCAGCAGCCCCCGACTGGACAGGAGCAGTGAGACCCAGTACTTC. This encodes CASSPRLDRSSETQYF.